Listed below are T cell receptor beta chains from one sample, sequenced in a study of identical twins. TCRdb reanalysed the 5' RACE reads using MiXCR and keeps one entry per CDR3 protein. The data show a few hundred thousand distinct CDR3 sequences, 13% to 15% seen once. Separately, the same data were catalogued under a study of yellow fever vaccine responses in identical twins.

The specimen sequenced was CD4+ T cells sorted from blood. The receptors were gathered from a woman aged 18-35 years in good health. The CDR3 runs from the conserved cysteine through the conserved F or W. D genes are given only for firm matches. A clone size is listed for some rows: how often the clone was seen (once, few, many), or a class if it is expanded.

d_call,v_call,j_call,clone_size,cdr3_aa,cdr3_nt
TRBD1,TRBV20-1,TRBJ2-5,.,CSARVQGEETQYF,TGCAGTGCTAGAGTTCAGGGGGAAGAGACCCAGTACTTC
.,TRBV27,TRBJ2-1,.,CASKSRGPYNEQFF,TGTGCCAGCAAATCCCGGGGTCCCTACAATGAGCAGTTCTTC
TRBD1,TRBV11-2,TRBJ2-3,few,CASSSGRGSTDTQYF,TGTGCCAGCAGCTCTGGCAGGGGGTCCACAGATACGCAGTATTTT
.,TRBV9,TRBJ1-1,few,CASSVGSGGQGTEAFF,TGTGCCAGCAGCGTAGGCTCGGGTGGTCAGGGCACTGAAGCTTTCTTT
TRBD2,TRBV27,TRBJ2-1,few,CASSPLSGGGNEQFF,TGTGCCAGCAGTCCCCTCAGCGGGGGTGGGAATGAGCAGTTCTTC
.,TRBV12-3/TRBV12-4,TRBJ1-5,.,CASSQGFGNQPQHF,TGTGCCAGCAGCCAGGGTTTTGGCAATCAGCCCCAGCATTTT
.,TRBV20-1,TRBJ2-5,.,CSARLGVQETQYF,TGCAGTGCTAGGTTGGGGGTACAAGAGACCCAGTACTTC
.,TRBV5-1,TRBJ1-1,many,CASSQDTNTEAFF,TGCGCCAGCAGCCAGGACACAAACACTGAAGCTTTCTTT
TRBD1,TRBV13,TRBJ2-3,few,CASRLGQGLYTDTQYF,TGTGCCAGCAGATTGGGACAGGGCCTATACACAGATACGCAGTATTTT
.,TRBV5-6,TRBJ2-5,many,CASSRPGAQETQYF,TGTGCCAGCAGCAGACCCGGGGCTCAAGAGACCCAGTACTTC
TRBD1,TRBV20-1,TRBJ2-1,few,CSASPTGVYNEQFF,TGCAGTGCTAGCCCGACAGGGGTCTACAATGAGCAGTTCTTC
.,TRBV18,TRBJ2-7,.,CASSPQVYEQYF,TGTGCCAGCTCACCCCAGGTCTACGAGCAGTACTTC
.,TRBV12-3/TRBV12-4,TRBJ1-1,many,CASTLTGNTEAFF,TGTGCCAGCACTCTGACAGGGAACACTGAAGCTTTCTTT
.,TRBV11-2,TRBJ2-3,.,CASSLGVGVGADTQYF,TGTGCCAGCAGCTTAGGTGTGGGAGTGGGGGCAGATACGCAGTATTTT
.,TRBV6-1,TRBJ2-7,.,CASSNTDGWEQYF,TGTGCCAGCAGTAATACAGACGGCTGGGAGCAGTACTTC
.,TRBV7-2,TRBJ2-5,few,CASSLGGGGGPGTQYF,TGTGCCAGCAGCTTAGGGGGTGGGGGGGGCCCAGGGACCCAGTACTTC
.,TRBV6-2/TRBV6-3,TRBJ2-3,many,CASKPLRAGTDTQYF,TGTGCCAGCAAACCCCTCCGGGCTGGCACAGATACGCAGTATTTT
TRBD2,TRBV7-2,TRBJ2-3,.,CASSFGLAPPDTQYF,TGTGCCAGCAGCTTCGGACTAGCTCCGCCAGATACGCAGTATTTT
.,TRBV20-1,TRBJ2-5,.,CSAGDRAETQYF,TGCAGTGCTGGAGATAGAGCGGAGACCCAGTACTTC
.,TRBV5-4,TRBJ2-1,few,CASSLAAHLNEQFF,TGTGCCAGCAGCTTGGCGGCTCACCTCAATGAGCAGTTCTTC
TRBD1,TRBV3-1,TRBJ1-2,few,CASSPGTGLSYGYTF,TGTGCCAGCAGCCCCGGGACAGGGTTATCCTATGGCTACACCTTC
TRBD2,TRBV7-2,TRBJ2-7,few,CASSGGLADFYEQYF,TGTGCCAGCAGTGGGGGACTAGCGGATTTTTACGAGCAGTACTTC